The 28 T cell receptor beta chains in this list originate from one sample, sequenced in a study of blood T cells in healthy people across ages. A second PCR of 7 to 11 cycles used a sample-barcoded 5' primer and a J-beta primer mix. TCRdb called the 5' RACE reads again in MiXCR, with one record for every CDR3 protein. The sample lists some 690,000 distinct CDR3 sequences; approximately 22% were seen once. The specimen was blood. The receptor source for this set is a man in his sixties or seventies in good health.

The chain combines TRBV29-1 with TRBJ2-1, with D perhaps TRBD2 (7 bases). Trimming took off 1 base at V and 4 bases at J, with 14 bases between the two ends. CDR1 is SQVTM and CDR2 is ANQGSEA in the germline V gene. The CDR3 loop spans 15 amino acids. The CDR3 nucleotides read TGCAGCGTTGAAGGAGGGGGGGCGGTGTACAATGAGCAGTTCTTC. Amino acid sequence: CSVEGGGAVYNEQFF.

The J gene is TRBJ2-5, the V gene TRBV20-1; 12 nucleotides match TRBD2. Per the germline V gene, CDR1 is DFQATT and CDR2 is SNEGSKA (reference sequence). The CDR3 runs to 15 residues. Losses at the gene ends were 2 bases for V and 1 base for J; bases not matched to a gene: 2. CDR3 residues: CSARKLAGGQETQYF. DNA for the CDR3: TGCAGTGCTAGAAAACTAGCGGGAGGCCAAGAGACCCAGTACTTC.

There are a few counts of this clonotype. V and J are TRBV18 and TRBJ2-2; no reliable D call. There are 12 residues in the CDR3. Trimming removed 0 bases at V and 7 bases at J, with 3 bases between. Germline V CDR1 and CDR2: KGHSH, LQKENI. Here the CDR3 reads CASSPPFGELFF. CDR3 DNA: TGTGCCAGCTCACCACCTTTCGGGGAGCTGTTTTTT.

The V call is TRBV7-3, the J call TRBJ2-5; tentatively, D is TRBD2 (5 bases). TRBJ2-1 explains the end of the DNA better; the J call may be wrong. Germline CDR1 reads SGHTA; CDR2 reads FQGTGA. There are 13 residues in the CDR3. The CDR3 nucleotides are TGTGCCAGCAGCCCACATTCTAGCTCTGAGCAGTTCTTC. Protein sequence: CASSPHSSSEQFF.

This clonotype occurred a few times. The chain has TRBV6-2 or TRBV6-3 and TRBJ2-7; D is perhaps TRBD1 (5 bases). CDR3 length: 13 amino acids. Per germline, CDR1 MNHEY and CDR2 SVGEGT. Trimming took off 7 bases at V and 0 bases at J, with 10 bases between the two ends. The CDR3 loop reads CASMDTPSYEQYV. The CDR3 nucleotides read TGTGCCAGCATGGACACCCCCTCCTACGAGCAGTACGTC.

The V gene is TRBV7-3, the J gene TRBJ2-5; D possibly corresponds to TRBD2 (6 bases). The J call may not be correct, given that the DNA end is closer to TRBJ2-1. Germline V gives CDR1 SGHTA, CDR2 FQGTGA. The CDR3 length is 15 residues. The CDR3 is CASSLGPSANSEQFF. The CDR3 coding sequence is TGTGCCAGCAGCTTAGGTCCTAGCGCAAACAGTGAGCAGTTCTTC.

This rearrangement joins TRBV5-1 to TRBJ2-1, with unresolved D. Trimming shortened V by 0 bases and J by 4 bases, and 11 bases separated the two germline ends. CDR3 length: 15 residues. Germline loops: CDR1 SGHRS, CDR2 YFSETQ. CDR3 coding DNA: TGCGCCAGCAGCTTGGGGGGTATCCGATACAATGAGCAGTTCTTC. It translates to CASSLGGIRYNEQFF.

This clonotype was observed a single time. The chain carries TRBV9 and TRBJ2-7; possibly TRBD2 for D (6 bases). The CDR3 has 13 residues. The V and J ends lost 4 bases and 7 bases respectively, with 15 bases between them. Germline CDR1 is SGDLS and CDR2 is YYNGEE. The CDR3 bases are TGTGCCAGCAGCCGGGACTCCTTTAGGGAGCAGTACTTC. Its translation is CASSRDSFREQYF.

The genes are TRBV29-1 and TRBJ1-1; D is unclear. Trimming shortened V by 0 bases and J by 9 bases, and 5 bases separated the two germline ends. This CDR3 comprises 10 residues. In germline, CDR1 is SQVTM, CDR2 ANQGSEA. This CDR3 is CSVEEGKAFF. Here the CDR3 DNA reads TGCAGCGTTGAAGAAGGGAAAGCTTTCTTT.

The genes are TRBV12-3 or TRBV12-4 and TRBJ2-4, with 9 bases fitting TRBD2. The CDR3 is made up of 16 amino acids. The trim removed 6 bases at V and 3 bases at J, leaving 9 bases unmatched. The CDR3 protein is CASRPGLAFGKNIQYF. CDR3 nucleotides: TGTGCCAGCAGACCGGGACTAGCTTTCGGCAAAAACATTCAGTACTTC.

The CDR3 bases are TGTGCCAGTACCCTCGGGACAGGCTCTAGGGGCTACACCTTC. It specifies CASTLGTGSRGYTF. This chain joins TRBV19 and TRBJ1-2, with 8 nucleotides matching TRBD1. Trimming cost V 7 bases and J 8 bases; bases outside gene matches: 12. CDR1 and CDR2 (germline): LNHDA, SQIVND (reference sequence). This CDR3 spans 14 amino acids.

This CDR3 reads CASSLGAATAKNIQYF. The CDR3, as DNA: TGTGCCAGCAGCTTGGGAGCGGCGACAGCCAAAAACATTCAGTACTTC. J is TRBJ2-4 and V is TRBV5-4, with D perhaps matching TRBD2 (5 bases). Germline V lookup: CDR1 SGHNT, CDR2 YYREEE (reference sequence). The CDR3 has 16 residues. With 0 bases removed from V and 0 bases from J, the gap between germline ends came to 10 bases. Looking up the rest from reference TRBV5-4 and TRBJ2-4 gives the full variable domain: ETGVTQSPTHLIKTRGQQVTLRCSSQSGHNTVSWYQQALGQGPQFIFQYYREEENGRGNFPPRFSGLQFPNYSSELNVNALELDDSALYLCASSLGAATAKNIQYFGAGTRLSVL.

Ten or more counts support this clonotype. J is TRBJ1-2 and V is TRBV20-1, with 8 nucleotides matching TRBD1. From germline, CDR1 is DFQATT and CDR2 SNEGSKA (reference sequence). The V and J ends lost 2 bases and 5 bases, in that order; junction bases with no gene match: 13. This CDR3 is 16 amino acids long. CDR3 amino acids: CSARPLGGQGMYGYTF. In nucleotides, the CDR3 is TGCAGTGCTAGACCCCTCGGTGGACAGGGAATGTATGGCTACACCTTC.

This clonotype was counted a few times. The rearrangement uses TRBV6-1 and TRBJ1-2; no definite D call. Trimming left V 4 bases short and J 5 bases short, with 20 bases between. The CDR3 length is 16 residues. CDR1 and CDR2 from the germline V gene are MNHNS and SASEGT. The CDR3 DNA is TGTGCCAGCAGTGTTCTTGAGGGCGACACTAGATATGGCTACACCTTC. This gives the protein CASSVLEGDTRYGYTF.

The chain has TRBV7-8 and TRBJ1-1; 7 bases line up with TRBD1. Losses at the gene ends were 5 bases for V and 3 bases for J; bases not matched to a gene: 15. Germline CDR1 SGHVS, CDR2 FQNEAQ. The CDR3 is 17 residues long. The CDR3 nucleotides read TGTGCCAGCAGCCCCCTGGGAGGGGGCAGGAGGGACACTGAAGCTTTCTTT. Protein product: CASSPLGGGRRDTEAFF.

V gene TRBV29-1 combines with J gene TRBJ2-1, with D maybe TRBD1 (6 bases). CDR3 size: 13 residues. Germline CDR1 reads SQVTM; CDR2 reads ANQGSEA. V gave up 2 bases and J gave up 6 bases, with 11 bases separating them. In DNA form, the CDR3 reads TGCAGCGTTGAACGGGACATATCCAATGAGCAGTTCTTC. Translation: CSVERDISNEQFF.

This chain links TRBV3-1 with TRBJ2-3; either TRBD1 or TRBD2 may supply D (5 bases each). CDR1 is LGHDT and CDR2 is YNNKEL in the germline V gene (reference sequence). CDR3 length: 14 residues. The germline V and J ends were trimmed by 6 bases and 4 bases, with 14 bases remaining between them. CDR3 in amino acids: CASSPGAPPDTQYF. Here the CDR3 DNA reads TGTGCCAGCAGTCCCGGGGCCCCCCCAGATACGCAGTATTTT.

V is TRBV7-2 and J is TRBJ2-7; D not certain. This CDR3 has 15 amino acids. V lost 1 base to trimming and J lost 0 bases, with 10 bases between them. The germline gives CDR1 SGHTA, CDR2 FQGNSA. Here the CDR3 reads CASSLEASPSYEQYV. The CDR3 nucleotides read TGTGCCAGCAGCTTAGAAGCTAGTCCCTCCTACGAGCAGTACGTC.

The chain is built from TRBV24-1 and TRBJ2-3, with TRBD2 matching over 9 bases. This CDR3 contains 15 residues. Per the germline V gene, CDR1 is KGHDR and CDR2 is SFDVKD. The V segment lost 4 bases and the J segment 2 bases; nucleotides outside the gene matches: 3. CDR3 nucleotides: TGTGCCACCAGTGACCGGACTAGCGCCACAGATACGCAGTATTTT. Translating it yields CATSDRTSATDTQYF.

This clonotype was recorded a few times. V and J are TRBV4-2 and TRBJ1-1; D call uncertain. The CDR3 is 14 amino acids. V dropped 4 bases and J dropped 7 bases, with 16 bases sitting between them. From germline, CDR1 is LGHNA and CDR2 YNFKEQ. This chain's CDR3 is CASSPRPGTVEAFF. The CDR3 DNA sequence: TGTGCCAGCAGCCCCCGACCGGGCACAGTTGAAGCTTTCTTT.

This sequence joins TRBV6-6 and TRBJ2-1, with D possibly matching TRBD1 (6 bases). Germline values: CDR1 MNHNY, CDR2 SVGAGI (reference sequence). Trimming removed 3 bases from V and 8 bases from J, with 14 bases in between. The CDR3 is 14 residues long. CDR3 sequence (DNA): TGTGCCAGCAGTTATCCCGCACCAGGGGATGAGCAGTTCTTC. The encoded protein is CASSYPAPGDEQFF.

This clonotype was counted between two and nine times. The chain couples TRBV4-3 to TRBJ1-1; TRBD1 might be the D (6 bases). The length of the CDR3 is 17 residues. The ends were cut back, 0 bases at V and 0 bases at J, with 14 bases in the middle. Germline V gene data show CDR1 as LGHNA and CDR2 as YSLEER. This chain's CDR3 is CASSQEGTPNMNTEAFF. The CDR3, as DNA: TGCGCCAGCAGCCAAGAGGGGACACCCAACATGAACACTGAAGCTTTCTTT.

This clonotype turned up a few times. This chain joins TRBV7-2 and TRBJ1-1; 10 positions agree with TRBD1. Germline values: CDR1 SGHTA, CDR2 FQGNSA. CDR3 length equals 15 residues. Germline trimming cut 0 bases from V and 4 bases from J; bases unmatched to any gene: 2. In DNA form, the CDR3 reads TGTGCCAGCAGCTTAGCGGGACAGGGGATCACTGAAGCTTTCTTT. Translating gives CASSLAGQGITEAFF.

This chain links TRBV5-1 with TRBJ1-4; a weak D match, TRBD1 (5 bases). The CDR3 spans 15 residues. CDR1 SGHRS and CDR2 YFSETQ come from the germline V gene. V lost 4 bases to trimming and J lost 9 bases, with 19 bases between them. The CDR3: CASSPTTGDRKKLFF. The CDR3 bases are TGCGCCAGCAGCCCTACCACGGGGGATCGGAAAAAACTGTTTTTT.

The chain joins TRBV13 to TRBJ2-7; 14 bases map to TRBD2. CDR1 and CDR2 (germline): PRHDT, FYEKMQ (reference sequence). The length of the CDR3 is 15 residues. For the CDR3, the DNA is TGTGACAGCAGCTCCGGACTAGCGGGAGGTGAAGAGCAGTACGTC. It translates to CDSSSGLAGGEEQYV.

This chain joins TRBV12-3 or TRBV12-4 and TRBJ1-5; 7 nucleotides align to TRBD1. This CDR3 has 14 amino acids. The junction had 6 bases not matched to a gene; V was cut back by 4 bases and J by 6 bases. CDR3 sequence reads: CASSSLTGTQPQHF. CDR3 in DNA: TGTGCCAGCAGTTCACTGACAGGGACTCAGCCCCAGCATTTT.

This clonotype has ten or more counts. The CDR3, as DNA: TGTGCCAGCAGCTTAGAGTCTACTAATGAAAAACTGTTTTTT. This sequence encodes CASSLESTNEKLFF. This sequence joins TRBV7-9 and TRBJ1-4; D not resolved. Trimming stripped 1 base from V and 2 bases from J, with 5 bases between. The CDR3 spans 14 residues. In germline, CDR1 is SEHNR, CDR2 FQNEAQ (reference sequence). Complete variable domain (other parts from reference TRBV7-9 and TRBJ1-4): DTGVSQNPRHKITKRGQNVTFRCDPISEHNRLYWYRQTLGQGPEFLTYFQNEAQLEKSRLLSDRFSAERPKGSFSTLEIQRTEQGDSAMYLCASSLESTNEKLFFGSGTQLSVL.

The rearrangement joins TRBV10-1 to TRBJ1-2; D is unclear. CDR1 and CDR2 from the germline V gene are WNHNN and SYGVQD (reference sequence). Trimming stripped 2 bases from V and 1 base from J, with 5 bases between. The CDR3 covers 13 residues. The CDR3 reads CASSEEGNYGYTF. CDR3 bases: TGCGCCAGCAGTGAGGAGGGTAACTATGGCTACACCTTC.